This T cell receptor beta chain stems from a study of OX40 agonist ivuxolimab in advanced cancers. The overall study: Enrollees could have had prior anti-PD-1, anti-PD-L1 or anti-CTLA-4 therapy, which over 35% had received.

General study points: Among the lowest levels of clonal expansion were found in partial responders at 0.1-3.0 mg/kg.

A remark on this clone: Its antigen is not known.

Sequencing was performed with immunoSEQ multiplex PCR; in TCRdb, only in-frame clones are kept and a portion is missing. The table lists tens of thousands of clones, 75% to 90% of them singletons. Blood sampling was done at baseline, cycle 4 day 1, and cycle 7 day 1. The specimen comprised CD4+ or CD8+ T cells sorted from blood, sampled in a trial of the OX40 agonist ivuxolimab. The TCR originated in an adult with an advanced solid tumor such as melanoma, head and neck, liver or kidney cancer.

The CDR3 reads CAISDVGQGNTEAFF. For the CDR3, the DNA is TGTGCCATCAGTGATGTGGGACAGGGGAACACTGAAGCTTTCTTT. V and J are TRBV10-3 and TRBJ1-1, with 9 bases fitting TRBD1. The germline gives CDR1 ENHRY, CDR2 SYGVKD. The ends lost 3 bases at V and 1 base at J; junction bases unmatched: 3. This CDR3 is built from 15 residues.